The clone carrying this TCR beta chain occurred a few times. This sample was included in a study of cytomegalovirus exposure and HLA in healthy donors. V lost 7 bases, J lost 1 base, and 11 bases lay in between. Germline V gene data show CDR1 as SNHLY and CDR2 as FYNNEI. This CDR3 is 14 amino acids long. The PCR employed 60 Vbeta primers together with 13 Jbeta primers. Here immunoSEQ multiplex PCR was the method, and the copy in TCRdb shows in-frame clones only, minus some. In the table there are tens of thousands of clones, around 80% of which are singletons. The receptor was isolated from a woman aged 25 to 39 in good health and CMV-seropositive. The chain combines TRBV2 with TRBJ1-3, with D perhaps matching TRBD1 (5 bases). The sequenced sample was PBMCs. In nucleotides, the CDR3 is TGTGCCAGCATTATTGGGGCGTCTGGAAACACCATATATTTT. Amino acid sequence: CASIIGASGNTIYF.